This is a list of T cell receptor beta chains from one sample in a study of Ad26.COV2.S vaccination and SARS-CoV-2 variants. Produced via immunoSEQ multiplex PCR; TCRdb's table is partial and in-frame only. Here the sample spans more than 300,000 clones, around 83% being singletons. Sequences were derived from peripheral blood, sampled in a trial of Ad26.COV2.S vaccine versus placebo. These TCRs come from a person aged 18-65 years who received the Ad26.COV2.S COVID-19 vaccine or a placebo. CDR3s include the opening cysteine and the closing phenylalanine or tryptophan. The order of the fields is J gene, clone size, CDR3 length, D gene, V gene, CDR3 DNA, CDR3 protein. A D gene is named only where the DNA matches it firmly. Clone size is stated in some rows and not others, as once, few, many or a class when expanded.

TRBJ2-1 | - | 13 | TRBD1 | TRBV29-1 | TGCAGCCTGGGGGACAGGGGCTACAATGAGCAGTTCTTC | CSLGDRGYNEQFF
TRBJ1-2 | - | 14 | - | TRBV19 | TGTGCCAGTAGTGAGAGGGTGTCTAACTATGGCTACACCTTC | CASSERVSNYGYTF
TRBJ1-2 | - | 17 | - | TRBV18 | TGTGCCAGCTCCCTCGATTTGGTGGGGGCAGCTAACTATGGCTACACCTTC | CASSLDLVGAANYGYTF
TRBJ2-5 | - | 14 | - | TRBV5-1 | TGCGCCAGCAGCTTGAACGGGGGGCGAGAGACCCAGTACTTC | CASSLNGGRETQYF
TRBJ2-7 | once | 17 | TRBD1 | TRBV19 | TGTGCCAGTAGTATAGCTGGTCCGGGACAGGGGGTTTACGAGCAGTACTTC | CASSIAGPGQGVYEQYF
TRBJ2-7 | few | 12 | - | TRBV6-2/TRBV6-3 | TGTGCCAGCAGCCAGACCCCGACCGAGCAGTACTTC | CASSQTPTEQYF
TRBJ1-1 | - | 13 | - | TRBV29-1 | TGCAGCGTTGGTTACGGATCAAACACTGAAGCTTTCTTT | CSVGYGSNTEAFF
TRBJ2-3 | - | 15 | - | TRBV19 | TGTGCCAGTAGTTCGGAAGACAGGGCGGGGGATACGCAGTATTTT | CASSSEDRAGDTQYF
TRBJ1-1 | - | 16 | - | TRBV27 | TGTGCCAGCAGTCGATCGGGACGGTCGATGAACACTGAAGCTTTCTTT | CASSRSGRSMNTEAFF
TRBJ1-2 | - | 14 | - | TRBV6-5 | TGTGCCAGCAGTCCTCTGCAGGGCGAGGGAGGCTACACCTTC | CASSPLQGEGGYTF
TRBJ2-7 | - | 15 | - | TRBV9 | TGTGCCAGCAGCCCCAGCAGCGGGTTCTCCTACGAGCAGTACTTC | CASSPSSGFSYEQYF
TRBJ2-3 | - | 15 | TRBD1 | TRBV9 | TGTGCCAGCAGCGCTCAAGACAGGGGTTCAGATACGCAGTATTTT | CASSAQDRGSDTQYF
TRBJ1-1 | - | 14 | - | TRBV7-2 | TGTGCCAGCAGCTTACGGCAAATCAACACTGAAGCTTTCTTT | CASSLRQINTEAFF
TRBJ1-3 | - | 16 | - | TRBV18 | TGTGCCAGCTCACCTCGGGGATCGCGGTCTGGAAACACCATATATTTT | CASSPRGSRSGNTIYF
TRBJ2-3 | once | 14 | - | TRBV7-6 | TGTGCCAGCAGCCCCCAATGGAGCACAGATACGCAGTATTTT | CASSPQWSTDTQYF
TRBJ1-2 | - | 15 | - | TRBV12-5 | TGTGCTAGTGGTCCCGGGGGGATGGCCCCTCGAGGCTACACCTTC | CASGPGGMAPRGYTF
TRBJ1-4 | - | 16 | - | TRBV3-1/TRBV3-2 | TGTGCCAGCAGCCCAGCAGGGAGTGCGGCTAATGAAAAACTGTTTTTT | CASSPAGSAANEKLFF
TRBJ1-5 | - | 14 | - | TRBV6-2/TRBV6-3 | TGTGCCAGCAGTTATTGGGACGGCAATCAGCCCCAGCATTTT | CASSYWDGNQPQHF
TRBJ2-1 | - | 11 | - | TRBV6-5 | TGTGCCAGCATGGCGTACAATGAGCAGTTCTTC | CASMAYNEQFF
TRBJ1-5 | few | 14 | TRBD1 | TRBV7-9 | TGTGCCAGCAGCTCAGACAGGGACAATCAGCCCCAGCATTTT | CASSSDRDNQPQHF
TRBJ2-3 | - | 16 | - | TRBV3-1/TRBV3-2 | TGTGCCAGCAGCCAAGGTAATCGCGGGGGCACAGATACGCAGTATTTT | CASSQGNRGGTDTQYF
TRBJ2-7 | - | 16 | TRBD1 | TRBV18 | TGTGCCAGCTCACCGGACCAGGGGGCGGTTTCCTACGAGCAGTACTTC | CASSPDQGAVSYEQYF
TRBJ2-3 | - | 16 | TRBD2 | TRBV27 | TGTGCCAGCAGTTTCGGGACTAGCAGTTCCTCAGATACGCAGTATTTT | CASSFGTSSSSDTQYF
TRBJ2-3 | once | 14 | - | TRBV4-3 | TGCGCCAGCAGCCCCTCAAACCTCGGGGATACGCAGTATTTT | CASSPSNLGDTQYF
TRBJ2-5 | - | 11 | - | TRBV20-1 | TGCAGTGCATTAAGCTGGGAGACCCAGTACTTC | CSALSWETQYF
TRBJ2-3 | - | 16 | - | TRBV3-1/TRBV3-2 | TGTGCCAGCAGGCCCGATAGGGAGTTGGGGGCAGATACGCAGTATTTT | CASRPDRELGADTQYF
TRBJ1-3 | - | 13 | - | TRBV6-2/TRBV6-3 | TGTGCCAGCAGCCCGGGACGGCTGAAAACCATATATTTT | CASSPGRLKTIYF
TRBJ1-5 | - | 17 | - | TRBV4-3 | TGCGCCAGCAGCCAAGATTTCAAGGGGGTGGGCAATCAGCCCCAGCATTTT | CASSQDFKGVGNQPQHF
TRBJ2-2 | - | 18 | - | TRBV19 | TGTGCCAGTAGTATATTACGAGTCGGGGGACAGTACACCGGGGAGCTGTTTTTT | CASSILRVGGQYTGELFF
TRBJ1-4 | - | 16 | - | TRBV4-3 | TGCGCCAGCAGCCAAGATCTTAGGCAGAGAAGTGAAAAACTGTTTTTT | CASSQDLRQRSEKLFF
TRBJ1-3 | few | 13 | - | TRBV3-1/TRBV3-2 | TGTGCCAGCAGGCCATTCTCTGGAAACACCATATATTTT | CASRPFSGNTIYF
TRBJ2-7 | few | 14 | - | TRBV5-1 | TGCGCCAGCAGCTTAGACAGGATACGCTACGAGCAGTACTTC | CASSLDRIRYEQYF
TRBJ2-7 | - | 17 | TRBD1 | TRBV20-1 | TGCAGTGCGAGTGGACAGGGGTCCCTGAATTTCCACTACGAGCAGTACTTC | CSASGQGSLNFHYEQYF
TRBJ1-1 | - | 16 | - | TRBV2 | TGTGCCAGCAGACCCGGTGGTCCAGGGGCTCGCACTGAAGCTTTCTTT | CASRPGGPGARTEAFF
TRBJ2-7 | few | 16 | - | TRBV7-2 | TGTGCCAGCAGCCGGACGGGAGCCGGATCTTCCTACGAGCAGTACTTC | CASSRTGAGSSYEQYF
TRBJ2-1 | - | 14 | - | TRBV5-1 | TGCGCCAGCAGCTTAGGGGCTGCGTGGAATGAGCAGTTCTTC | CASSLGAAWNEQFF
TRBJ2-7 | - | 12 | TRBD1 | TRBV29-1 | TGCAGCGTTGAGACAGGGGTGGAAGAGCAGTACTTC | CSVETGVEEQYF
TRBJ2-7 | - | 16 | TRBD1 | TRBV18 | TGTGCCAGCTCCGCGGGACAGGGGATAACCTCCTACGAGCAGTACTTC | CASSAGQGITSYEQYF
TRBJ1-1 | - | 13 | TRBD1 | TRBV29-1 | TGCAGCGTTGCGAGGGGGCTCAACACTGAAGCTTTCTTT | CSVARGLNTEAFF
TRBJ1-1 | - | 13 | - | TRBV2 | TGTGCCAGCAGAGCCAGGGGGAACACTGAAGCTTTCTTT | CASRARGNTEAFF
TRBJ1-4 | - | 14 | TRBD1 | TRBV18 | TGTGCCAGCTCACCGTCCAGGGGGGATGAAAAACTGTTTTTT | CASSPSRGDEKLFF
TRBJ2-7 | - | 13 | - | TRBV11-1 | TGTGCCAGCAGCTTAGAAAGGGACGGCGAGCAGTACTTC | CASSLERDGEQYF
TRBJ2-2 | - | 15 | - | TRBV5-1 | TGCGCCAGCAGCTTGTCACTAGTAGGAGCCGGGGAGCTGTTTTTT | CASSLSLVGAGELFF
TRBJ1-4 | - | 15 | - | TRBV19 | TGTGCCAGTAGCCCCGGGGTAGCAACTAATGAAAAACTGTTTTTT | CASSPGVATNEKLFF
TRBJ1-2 | - | 14 | TRBD1 | TRBV9 | TGTGCCAGCAGGGTTGACAGGGGAGCAGGTGGCTACACCTTC | CASRVDRGAGGYTF
TRBJ1-2 | many | 13 | - | TRBV6-2/TRBV6-3 | TGTGCCAGCAGGCCTCAGTCGCCAGGGGGCTACACCTTC | CASRPQSPGGYTF
TRBJ2-7 | - | 17 | TRBD1 | TRBV25-1 | TGTGCCAGCACCCGGGACAGGGGATCCTCTAAGCCCTACGAGCAGTACTTC | CASTRDRGSSKPYEQYF
TRBJ1-6 | - | 17 | TRBD1 | TRBV5-6 | TGTGCCAGCAGCCCTTCAGGACAGGGGATTTTTAATTCACCCCTCCACTTT | CASSPSGQGIFNSPLHF
TRBJ2-7 | - | 13 | - | TRBV6-5 | TGTGCCAGCAGTTACGGGTACGACTACGAGCAGTACTTC | CASSYGYDYEQYF
TRBJ2-1 | - | 15 | TRBD2 | TRBV6-6 | TGTGCCAGCAGTCCAAGCGGGGGGGTCTACAATGAGCAGTTCTTC | CASSPSGGVYNEQFF
TRBJ2-1 | - | 14 | TRBD1 | TRBV5-1 | TGCGCCAGCAGCTTCGGGACAGGGGGTAATGAGCAGTTCTTC | CASSFGTGGNEQFF
TRBJ1-2 | - | 14 | - | TRBV7-9 | TGTGCCAGCAGCTTCCCCGGGACACTTAAGGGAGACACCTTC | CASSFPGTLKGDTF
TRBJ2-7 | - | 18 | TRBD1 | TRBV7-2 | TGTGCCAGCAGCTTAGCCGGGACAGGGGGCTTTAGGACCTACGAGCAGTACTTC | CASSLAGTGGFRTYEQYF